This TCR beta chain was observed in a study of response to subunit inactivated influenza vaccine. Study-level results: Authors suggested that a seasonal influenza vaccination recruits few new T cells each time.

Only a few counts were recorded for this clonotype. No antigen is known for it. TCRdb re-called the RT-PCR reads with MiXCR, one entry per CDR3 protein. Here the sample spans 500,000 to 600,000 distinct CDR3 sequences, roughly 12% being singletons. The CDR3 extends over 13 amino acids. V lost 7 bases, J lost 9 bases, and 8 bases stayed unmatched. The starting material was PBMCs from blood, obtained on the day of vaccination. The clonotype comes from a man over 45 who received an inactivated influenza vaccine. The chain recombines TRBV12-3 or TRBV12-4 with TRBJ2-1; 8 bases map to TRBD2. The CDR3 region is CASTTGGPSEQFF. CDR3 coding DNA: TGTGCCAGCACTACGGGGGGGCCTAGTGAGCAGTTCTTC.